The TCR beta chain described here comes from a study of blood T cell repertoires in COVID-19. Study-wide background: Whether acute or convalescent, the COVID-19 samples came from the United States, Italy and Spain.

Original analysis: Amplification from reference gene primers served as the basis for estimated nucleated cell counts. Measured with immunoSEQ multiplex PCR; TCRdb has only the in-frame clones, and not every one. V and J calls and clone size are given by that table; D and trimming were obtained from the DNA. This table holds 140,000 or so clones, approximately 85% found once. The CDR3 has 14 residues. The V and J ends lost 2 bases and 1 base, in that order; junction bases with no gene match: 0. Germline lookup yields CDR1 MDHEN and CDR2 SYDVKM. The source is a woman older than 75 with acute or convalescent COVID-19. The chain combines TRBV28 with TRBJ2-7, with TRBD1 matching 9 bases. The specimen was peripheral blood. CDR3: CASSLGTGSYEQYF. The CDR3 nucleotides are TGTGCCAGCAGTTTAGGGACAGGGTCCTACGAGCAGTACTTC.